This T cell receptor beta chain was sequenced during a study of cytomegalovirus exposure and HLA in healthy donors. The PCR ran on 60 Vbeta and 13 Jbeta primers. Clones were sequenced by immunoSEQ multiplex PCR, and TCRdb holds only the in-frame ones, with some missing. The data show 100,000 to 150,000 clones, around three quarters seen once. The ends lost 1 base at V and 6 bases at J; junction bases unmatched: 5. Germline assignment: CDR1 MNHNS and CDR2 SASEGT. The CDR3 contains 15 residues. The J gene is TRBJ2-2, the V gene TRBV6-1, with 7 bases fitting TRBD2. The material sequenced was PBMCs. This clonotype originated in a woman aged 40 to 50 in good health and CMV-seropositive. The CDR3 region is CASSEVGLWAGELFF. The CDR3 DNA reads TGTGCCAGCAGTGAAGTGGGACTATGGGCCGGGGAGCTGTTTTTT.